The entry below gives a single T cell receptor beta chain sequence along with its context. The time point is: patch test 1, 2 weeks after DPC sensitization. This sample's treatment: therapeutic diphenylcyclopropenone sensitization with weekly scalp DPC. The source of the sample is a study of human T cells and chemical hapten exposure. This CDR3 has 13 amino acids. Trimming removed 0 bases from V and 6 bases from J, with 12 bases in between. CDR1 and CDR2 (germline): GTSNPN, SVGIG (reference sequence). TCRdb re-called the RACE reads with MiXCR, one entry per CDR3 protein. The sample lists roughly 100,000 distinct CDR3 sequences; roughly 11% were seen once.

The sequencing used whole blood, collected in connection with sensitization to the hapten diphenylcyclopropenone (DPC). The sequence was collected from a woman aged 40 to 49 with alopecia areata. Some clones in this sample may be carry-over from other donors' samples. The rearrangement links TRBV30 to TRBJ2-7; D might be TRBD2 (5 bases). The CDR3 loop is CAWSVRSDSEQYF. The CDR3 DNA is TGTGCCTGGAGTGTACGTAGCGACTCCGAGCAGTACTTC.